Shown below are 25 T cell receptor beta chains from a single sample sequenced in a study of cytomegalovirus exposure and HLA in healthy donors (dated by TCRdb to the late 2010s). Library preparation used the immunoSEQ multiplex PCR assay. For the multiplex PCR, a mixture combining 60 forward primers for TCR Vbeta segments and 13 reverse primers for TCR Jbeta segments was used. In TCRdb, the immuneACCESS table is reduced to in-frame sequences with V and J assigned. These tables do not hold every clone; where another copy was compared, an unresolved V gene accounts for under half, and the others remain unexplained. The sample records approximately 220,000 clones, over 60% of which are singletons. The leading ten clones occupy 0.63% of the sample. Sequenced material: PBMCs. The receptors originated from a man aged 18 to 29 in good health and CMV-seronegative.

V and J are TRBV5-1 and TRBJ2-1; 9 bases line up with TRBD2. Germline CDR1 SGHRS, CDR2 YFSETQ. J lost 1 base, V lost 3 bases, and 17 bases had no gene match. This CDR3 comprises 20 residues. CDR3 bases: TGCGCCAGCAGCTACTTGAATACCCAGGTCCTAGCGGGATCCTACAATGAGCAGTTCTTC. Amino acids: CASSYLNTQVLAGSYNEQFF.

The V gene is TRBV9, the J gene TRBJ1-3; D is uncertain. This CDR3 has 15 residues. Germline V lookup: CDR1 SGDLS, CDR2 YYNGEE. Trimming shortened V by 4 bases and J by 0 bases, and 11 bases separated the two germline ends. This chain's CDR3 is CASSRPRNSGNTIYF. Here the CDR3 DNA reads TGTGCCAGCAGCCGCCCCAGAAACTCTGGAAACACCATATATTTT.

The chain couples TRBV10-3 to TRBJ2-5; 7 nucleotides match TRBD2. The J call is uncertain, as TRBJ2-7 better fits the DNA end. This CDR3 is built from 16 residues. Germline V CDR1 and CDR2: ENHRY, SYGVKD. The CDR3 coding sequence is TGTGCCATCAGTGAGCGTATTAGCGGGCCTCCCTACGAGCAGTACTTC. As protein: CAISERISGPPYEQYF.

The chain employs TRBV4-1 and TRBJ1-6; D is unresolved. Germline CDR1 MGHRA, CDR2 YSYEKL. The CDR3 length is 16 residues. The V gene lost 4 bases and the J gene lost 5 bases, with 15 bases spanning the gap. The CDR3 coding sequence is TGCGCCAGCAGCCCCCACCCGACGGGAAATAATTCACCCCTCCACTTT. Encoded protein: CASSPHPTGNNSPLHF.

The CDR3 region is CASSEDGLISTDTQYF. The CDR3 DNA is TGCGCCAGCAGCGAGGACGGACTAATTAGCACAGATACGCAGTATTTT. This chain connects TRBV5-1 to TRBJ2-3, with a tentative D call TRBD2 (6 bases). V was trimmed by 4 bases and J by 0 bases, leaving 15 bases between them. Germline values: CDR1 SGHRS, CDR2 YFSETQ. The CDR3 sequence is 16 residues long. Full variable domain (outside the CDR3, taken from reference TRBV5-1 and TRBJ2-3): KAGVTQTPRYLIKTRGQQVTLSCSPISGHRSVSWYQQTPGQGLQFLFEYFSETQRNKGNFPGRFSGRQFSNSRSEMNVSTLELGDSALYLCASSEDGLISTDTQYFGPGTRLTVL.

In its sample, this clone was seen a few times. The chain carries TRBV6-6 and TRBJ1-5; 8 nucleotides match TRBD1. Germline assignment: CDR1 MNHNY and CDR2 SVGAGI (reference sequence). Trimming removed 7 bases from V and 2 bases from J; junction bases left unmatched: 7. The CDR3 has 15 residues. The CDR3 DNA is TGTGCCAGCAACGGACAGGGTATGGGCAATCAGCCCCAGCATTTT. Protein product: CASNGQGMGNQPQHF.

V usage is TRBV11-2 and J usage is TRBJ2-7; 7 bases match TRBD2. CDR1 SGHAT and CDR2 FQNNGV come from the germline V gene. This CDR3 is built from 16 residues. After removal of 5 bases from V and 0 bases from J, the junction contained 10 bases not matched to a gene. CDR3 DNA: TGTGCCAGCAGCCCAGTGGGGACTAAGAGCTCCTACGAGCAGTACTTC. This gives the protein CASSPVGTKSSYEQYF.

A single count supports this clone. The J gene is TRBJ2-3, the V gene TRBV11-2; 9 bases are a match to TRBD1. Germline V gives CDR1 SGHAT, CDR2 FQNNGV. This CDR3 contains 13 residues. The V segment lost 5 bases and the J segment 4 bases; nucleotides outside the gene matches: 1. CDR3 amino acids: CASSRDRADTQYF. The CDR3, as DNA: TGTGCCAGCAGCAGGGACAGGGCAGATACGCAGTATTTT.

The rearrangement joins TRBV6-5 to TRBJ1-6; 7 bases fit TRBD1. CDR3 size: 13 residues. The germline V gene has CDR1 MNHEY and CDR2 SVGAGI. With 8 bases clipped from V and 5 bases from J, the junction kept 3 bases outside the gene matches. DNA of the CDR3: TGTGCCAGCTCCAGGGGGGATAATTCACCCCTCCACTTT. Its protein product is CASSRGDNSPLHF.

This clone was counted a few times. The CDR3 loop is CASSFYSNTEAFF. The CDR3 DNA follows: TGTGCCAGCAGCTTTTATTCGAACACTGAAGCTTTCTTT. V is TRBV2 and J is TRBJ1-1; D call uncertain. The germline gives CDR1 SNHLY, CDR2 FYNNEI. The CDR3 is 13 amino acids. V lost 6 bases and J 1 base, leaving 9 bases between the germline ends.

This rearrangement joins TRBV2 to TRBJ2-7; 7 nucleotides match TRBD1. The germline gives CDR1 SNHLY, CDR2 FYNNEI. V lost 4 bases and J lost 1; bases outside the gene matches: 4. This CDR3 is 14 amino acids long. The CDR3 spells CASSGGTASYEQYF. The DNA for the CDR3 is TGTGCCAGCAGTGGAGGGACAGCTTCCTACGAGCAGTACTTC.

This clone was seen more than once but under ten times. The genes are TRBV18 and TRBJ2-7; 10 bases map to TRBD2. Germline-derived CDR1 and CDR2 are KGHSH and LQKENI. This CDR3 region has 15 residues. With 3 bases clipped from V and 1 base from J, the junction kept 3 bases outside the gene matches. The CDR3 region is CASSPQAGGSYEQYF. CDR3 DNA: TGTGCCAGCTCACCCCAAGCGGGAGGGTCCTACGAGCAGTACTTC.

The rearrangement links TRBV2 to TRBJ2-2; D possibly corresponds to TRBD2 (6 bases). V was pared by 6 bases and J by 6 bases, with 17 bases between. Germline values: CDR1 SNHLY, CDR2 FYNNEI. The length of the CDR3 is 15 residues. For the CDR3, the DNA is TGTGCCAGCAGAGAACGGGGGAATCTGGCCGGGGAGCTGTTTTTT. It specifies CASRERGNLAGELFF.

The rearrangement joins TRBV5-4 to TRBJ2-3, with TRBD2 as a possible D gene (5 bases). The CDR3 runs 15 residues. Germline loops: CDR1 SGHNT, CDR2 YYREEE (reference sequence). Between the trimmed V and J ends, which lost 2 bases and 1 base, there was a span of 11 bases. CDR3 nucleotides: TGTGCCAGCAGCTTCCAATCGAGGGGCACAGATACGCAGTATTTT. Its translation is CASSFQSRGTDTQYF.

The table lists this clone with a few counts. The chain employs TRBV2 and TRBJ2-4, with 11 bases lining up with TRBD2. The V segment lost 7 bases and the J segment 10 bases; nucleotides outside the gene matches: 9. This CDR3 region has 14 residues. CDR1 and CDR2 from the germline V gene are SNHLY and FYNNEI. CDR3 sequence: CASNPTSGRGIQYF. CDR3 nucleotide sequence: TGTGCCAGCAACCCTACTAGCGGGAGAGGAATTCAGTACTTC.

This clone appeared a few times. The chain uses TRBV2 and TRBJ2-1; D unclear. V was cut by 2 bases and J by 13 bases, with 6 bases left in between. The CDR3 runs 10 residues. Per the germline V gene, CDR1 is SNHLY and CDR2 is FYNNEI. CDR3 nucleotides: TGTGCCAGCAGTGAAAGAGGTCAGTTCTTC. Translation: CASSERGQFF. Based on the CDR3 plus reference TRBV2 and TRBJ2-1, the full variable domain is EPEVTQTPSHQVTQMGQEVILRCVPISNHLYFYWYRQILGQKVEFLVSFYNNEISEKSEIFDDQFSVERPDGSNFTLKIRSTKLEDSAMYFCASSERGQFFGPGTRLTVL.

This chain uses TRBV5-6 with TRBJ1-5, with 7 bases fitting TRBD1. J lost 0 bases, V lost 4 bases, and 4 bases had no gene match. The CDR3 covers 15 residues. CDR1 and CDR2 from the germline V gene are SGHDT and YYEEEE. The CDR3, as DNA: TGTGCCAGCAGCAGTGGACAGGATAGCAATCAGCCCCAGCATTTT. Translating it yields CASSSGQDSNQPQHF.

This clone is categorized as medium-sized (0.01 to 0.1%). The sample carries other DNA sequences with the same CDR3. The chain combines TRBV4-2 with TRBJ2-6, with 7 bases lining up with TRBD2. V lost 0 bases to trimming and J lost 2 bases; unmatched junction nucleotides: 1. Germline values: CDR1 LGHNA, CDR2 YNFKEQ. The CDR3 extends over 16 amino acids. CDR3 loop: CASSQDGGAGANVLTF. The DNA for the CDR3 is TGTGCCAGCAGCCAAGATGGGGGGGCTGGGGCCAACGTCCTGACTTTC.

V is TRBV2 and J is TRBJ2-3; D remains unclear. V lost 7 bases and J 4 bases, leaving 6 bases between the germline ends. The CDR3 length is 11 residues. Germline values: CDR1 SNHLY, CDR2 FYNNEI. The chain's CDR3 is CASTLADTQYF. The CDR3 DNA reads TGTGCCAGCACCCTCGCAGATACGCAGTATTTT.

V is TRBV5-1 and J is TRBJ2-5; D unclear. The V end was cut by 1 base, the J end by 5 bases, with 15 bases between. CDR3 length: 15 amino acids. CDR1 and CDR2 from the germline V gene are SGHRS and YFSETQ. The CDR3 DNA reads TGCGCCAGCAGCTTGCGAGACTCGACCCGGGAGACCCAGTACTTC. Translating gives CASSLRDSTRETQYF.

This clone was seen a few times. The J gene is TRBJ1-4, the V gene TRBV6-1; D uncertain. The CDR3 runs 13 residues. With 5 bases removed from V and 4 bases from J, the gap between germline ends came to 8 bases. Looked up from germline, CDR1 is MNHNS and CDR2 is SASEGT. The CDR3 spells CASSRQVNEKLFF. The CDR3, as DNA: TGTGCCAGCAGTCGCCAGGTTAATGAAAAACTGTTTTTT.

This rearrangement joins TRBV7-3 to TRBJ2-1; a possible D gene is TRBD2 (6 bases). Trimming pared 5 bases from V and 4 bases from J, leaving 18 bases between. The CDR3 covers 16 residues. Per germline, CDR1 SGHTA and CDR2 FQGTGA. CDR3 sequence (DNA): TGTGCCAGCAGCCCCCGATTAGCGGTCCCTTACAATGAGCAGTTCTTC. It yields the protein CASSPRLAVPYNEQFF. Combining the CDR3 with reference TRBV7-3 and TRBJ2-1 gives the whole variable domain GAGVSQTPSNKVTEKGKYVELRCDPISGHTALYWYRQSLGQGPEFLIYFQGTGAADDSGLPNDRFFAVRPEGSVSTLKIQRTERGDSAVYLCASSPRLAVPYNEQFFGPGTRLTVL.

This clone appeared a single time. The genes are TRBV10-3 and TRBJ2-7; D perhaps matches TRBD2 (5 bases). Trimming removed 3 bases at V and 3 bases at J, with 15 bases between. Germline lookup yields CDR1 ENHRY and CDR2 SYGVKD. This CDR3 has 15 amino acids. CDR3 sequence reads: CAISETGRASYEQYF. In DNA form, the CDR3 reads TGTGCCATCAGTGAAACCGGGCGGGCCAGCTACGAGCAGTACTTC.

The chain recombines TRBV27 with TRBJ1-5; D possibly corresponds to TRBD1 (5 bases). There are 16 residues in the CDR3. V was pared by 7 bases and J by 2 bases, with 18 bases between. Germline loops: CDR1 MNHEY, CDR2 SMNVEV (reference sequence). DNA of the CDR3: TGTGCCAGCATGCTTGGACACAAGGCGGGCAATCAGCCCCAGCATTTT. Translation gives CASMLGHKAGNQPQHF.

CDR3 in DNA: TGTGCCAGCAGTCTACTAGCGGGGCGCACAGATACGCAGTATTTT. The encoded protein is CASSLLAGRTDTQYF. This chain links TRBV25-1 with TRBJ2-3, with TRBD2 matching over 10 bases. Losses at the gene ends were 5 bases for V and 1 base for J; bases not matched to a gene: 3. Germline V lookup: CDR1 MGHDK, CDR2 SYGVNS. This CDR3 spans 15 amino acids.